A single sample is the source of the 6 T cell receptor beta chains below, sequenced in a study of response to subunit inactivated influenza vaccine. From the RT-PCR reads, TCRdb called clonotypes with MiXCR, one entry per CDR3 protein. The sample has about 700,000 distinct CDR3 sequences; 15% to 18% are singletons. This sample comprised PBMCs from blood, obtained less than 13 days after vaccination. These receptor sequences come from a man in his fifties or sixties who received an inactivated influenza vaccine.

This clonotype was counted between two and nine times. The chain couples TRBV7-6 to TRBJ1-3, with D perhaps TRBD1 (6 bases). This CDR3 is 16 amino acids long. V was clipped by 5 bases and J by 1 base, with 15 bases between them. Per the germline V gene, CDR1 is SGHVS and CDR2 is FNYEAQ. The CDR3 loop is CASSTQGHRSGNTIYF. CDR3 DNA sequence: TGTGCCAGCAGCACTCAGGGACACCGGTCTGGAAACACCATATATTTT.

This clonotype came up a few times. This chain uses TRBV7-2 with TRBJ1-5; TRBD1 aligns across 9 bases. Germline CDR1 is SGHTA and CDR2 is FQGNSA. Losses at the gene ends were 5 bases for V and 6 bases for J; bases not matched to a gene: 8. This CDR3 is 15 amino acids long. The CDR3 loop reads CASSHGTGQGQPQHF. DNA of the CDR3: TGTGCCAGCAGCCATGGGACAGGGCAAGGTCAGCCCCAGCATTTT.

This clonotype was counted between two and nine times. The chain links TRBV7-9 to TRBJ2-1; 11 bases are shared with TRBD2. The CDR3 runs 15 residues. The V gene end was trimmed by 1 base and the J gene end by 8 bases; junction bases not matched to a gene: 4. Germline V gives CDR1 SEHNR, CDR2 FQNEAQ (reference sequence). The CDR3 loop reads CASSLGIAGGDEQFF. The CDR3 region has the DNA TGTGCCAGCAGCTTAGGGATAGCGGGAGGGGATGAGCAGTTCTTC.

This chain uses TRBV18 with TRBJ2-4; 7 bases are shared with TRBD2. The V gene's germline CDR1 is KGHSH and CDR2 LQKENI. The ends lost 6 bases at V and 4 bases at J; junction bases unmatched: 6. The CDR3 consists of 14 residues. Here the CDR3 DNA reads TGTGCCAGCTCGCTTGCGGGGGAGAAAAACATTCAGTACTTC. It encodes CASSLAGEKNIQYF.

V is TRBV30 and J is TRBJ1-2; a possible D gene is TRBD1 (5 bases). CDR3 length equals 13 residues. Germline assignment: CDR1 GTSNPN and CDR2 SVGIG (reference sequence). V lost 7 bases to trimming and J lost 8 bases, with 20 bases between them. DNA for the CDR3: TGTGCCTTTAACCCATATTACTCAGGGGGCTACACCTTC. This gives the protein CAFNPYYSGGYTF.

J is TRBJ2-3 and V is TRBV28; D might be TRBD2 (6 bases). With 7 bases removed from V and 7 bases from J, the gap between germline ends came to 18 bases. The V gene's germline CDR1 is MDHEN and CDR2 SYDVKM. The CDR3 is 14 amino acids. The CDR3 DNA reads as TGTGCCAGCAATCGCGGGACCGGCGGGTATACGCAGTATTTT. Translated, it gives CASNRGTGGYTQYF.